These 27 T cell receptor beta chains were all obtained from the same sample, sequenced in a study of human T cells and chemical hapten exposure. Time point defined: patch test 2, 6 weeks after DPC sensitization. Treatment defined: therapeutic diphenylcyclopropenone sensitization with weekly scalp DPC. Using its own MiXCR run on the RACE reads, TCRdb lists one record per CDR3 protein. Among about 69,000 distinct CDR3 sequences listed, 9% to 12% were seen once. The sample consisted of whole blood, taken in connection with sensitization to the hapten diphenylcyclopropenone (DPC). The source of these receptors is a woman aged 45-59 years with alopecia areata. Some clones in this sample may be carry-over from other donors' samples.

This clonotype was seen repeatedly, ten times or more. The V gene is TRBV12-3 or TRBV12-4, the J gene TRBJ1-5; possible D gene TRBD1, 5 bases. V was shortened by 6 bases and J by 10 bases, with 22 bases between the two germline ends. CDR3 length equals 15 residues. The CDR3 DNA follows: TGTGCCAGCAGGCGCCAGGACACCAGAGAGGATCCCCAGCATTTT. It translates to CASRRQDTREDPQHF.

This clonotype was observed many times. The chain uses TRBV3-1 and TRBJ2-1, with D unresolved. The V gene lost 0 bases and the J gene lost 0 bases, with 9 bases spanning the gap. The germline CDR1 and CDR2 sequences are LGHDT and YNNKEL (reference sequence). The CDR3 contains 16 residues. The CDR3, as DNA: TGTGCCAGCAGCCAAGAAGCCGCAAGCTCCTACAATGAGCAGTTCTTC. Amino acids: CASSQEAASSYNEQFF.

This clonotype came up a few times. V is TRBV20-1 and J is TRBJ2-5, with a weak D call TRBD1 (6 bases). This CDR3 has 13 amino acids. The ends were cut back, 4 bases at V and 0 bases at J, with 9 bases in the middle. CDR1 and CDR2 from the germline V gene are DFQATT and SNEGSKA (reference sequence). The chain's CDR3 is CSATRDNQETQYF. The DNA for the CDR3 is TGCAGTGCTACCCGGGACAACCAAGAGACCCAGTACTTC.

This clonotype occurred a few times. V usage is TRBV27 and J usage is TRBJ2-7; D is unresolved. CDR1 and CDR2 (germline): MNHEY, SMNVEV (reference sequence). The CDR3 spans 14 residues. The V gene lost 4 bases and the J gene lost 0 bases, with 10 bases spanning the gap. CDR3 coding DNA: TGTGCCAGCAGTTACTATGGGAACTCCTACGAGCAGTACTTC. Translation: CASSYYGNSYEQYF.

The J gene is TRBJ2-1, the V gene TRBV2; D ambiguous. Germline V gives CDR1 SNHLY, CDR2 FYNNEI. Trimming removed 3 bases from V and 6 bases from J, with 3 bases in between. The CDR3 covers 11 residues. The DNA of the CDR3 is TGTGCCAGCAGTGACGCCAATGAGCAGTTCTTC. This gives the protein CASSDANEQFF.

Many counts were recorded for this clonotype. V gene TRBV9 combines with J gene TRBJ1-1; TRBD1 might be the D (5 bases). V lost 0 bases and J lost 7, with 22 bases in between. CDR3 size: 17 residues. The V gene's germline CDR1 is SGDLS and CDR2 YYNGEE. The CDR3 DNA reads TGTGCCAGCAGCGTAGCTTTCGGCAGGGTCGGGGATAGTGAAGCTTTCTTT. Translated: CASSVAFGRVGDSEAFF.

The chain has TRBV21-1 and TRBJ2-5; whether TRBD2, the table's D call, matches the DNA was not checked. TRBV21-1 is annotated as a pseudogene. This CDR3 has 11 residues. The DNA for the CDR3 is TGTGCCAGCAAAGGGCCCGAGACCCAGTACTTC. It yields the protein CASKGPETQYF.

At least ten counts were recorded for this clonotype. The DNA for the CDR3 is TGCGCCAGCAGCTTGGGCGGTGAGGTCTACGAGCAGTACTTC. It yields the protein CASSLGGEVYEQYF. The chain recombines TRBV5-1 with TRBJ2-7, with D hard to call. V was shortened by 0 bases and J by 3 bases, with 10 bases between the two germline ends. This CDR3 is 14 amino acids long. The V gene's germline CDR1 is SGHRS and CDR2 YFSETQ.

This clonotype was seen ten or more times. V gene TRBV4-2 combines with J gene TRBJ2-7, with D maybe TRBD2 (6 bases). Trimming stripped 1 base from V and 6 bases from J, with 13 bases between. CDR1 is LGHNA and CDR2 is YNFKEQ in the germline V gene. The CDR3 is made up of 14 amino acids. The CDR3, as DNA: TGTGCCAGCAGCCAAGGTGTCGGGAGAGGCGAGCAGTACTTC. Amino acid sequence: CASSQGVGRGEQYF.

This clonotype was seen more than once but under ten times. The chain uses TRBV20-1 and TRBJ2-5; 9 bases agree with TRBD1. V shed 1 base, J shed 5 bases, and the junction held 8 bases outside the gene matches. This CDR3 region has 15 residues. Germline V CDR1 and CDR2: DFQATT, SNEGSKA (reference sequence). CDR3 in amino acids: CSARAGDRAWETQYF. The DNA for the CDR3 is TGCAGTGCTAGAGCCGGGGACAGGGCGTGGGAGACCCAGTACTTC.

This clonotype was seen only a few times. The rearrangement joins TRBV5-5 to TRBJ1-1; D unresolved. The CDR3 has 12 residues. Germline V lookup: CDR1 SGHKS, CDR2 YYEKEE (reference sequence). V dropped 0 bases and J dropped 7 bases, with 7 bases sitting between them. The DNA of the CDR3 is TGTGCCAGCAGCTTGGATTTCGTTGAAGCTTTCTTT. It translates to CASSLDFVEAFF.

The sample holds a few counts of this clonotype. The CDR3: CASSFDAGGTGELFF. The DNA for the CDR3 is TGCGCCAGCAGCTTTGACGCGGGAGGCACCGGGGAGCTGTTTTTT. This chain joins TRBV5-1 and TRBJ2-2; 8 positions match TRBD2. There are 15 residues in the CDR3. Germline V gene data show CDR1 as SGHRS and CDR2 as YFSETQ. V was pared by 2 bases and J by 4 bases, with 4 bases of the junction left unmatched.

The chain couples TRBV20-1 to TRBJ2-1, with 8 bases identical to TRBD2. The CDR3 contains 15 residues. V lost 2 bases to trimming and J lost 0 bases; unmatched junction nucleotides: 3. The germline V gene has CDR1 DFQATT and CDR2 SNEGSKA (reference sequence). The CDR3 sequence is CSARSGTSSYNEQFF. The CDR3 DNA follows: TGCAGTGCTAGATCCGGGACTAGCTCCTACAATGAGCAGTTCTTC.

As concerns this clonotype: A single base separates this from a much larger clone, so it may be a read error. The V and J genes are TRBV7-9 and TRBJ2-7; TRBD1 matches at 9 bases. Germline V lookup: CDR1 SEHNR, CDR2 FQNEAQ (reference sequence). CDR3 length: 14 residues. CDR3 in amino acids: CVSRKGQGGLEQYF. CDR3 nucleotide sequence: TGTGTCAGCCGAAAGGGACAGGGAGGCCTCGAGCAGTACTTC.

This clonotype came up many times. V usage is TRBV20-1 and J usage is TRBJ1-1; TRBD1 matches 7 bases. Germline V gene data show CDR1 as DFQATT and CDR2 as SNEGSKA (reference sequence). CDR3 length: 14 residues. V was pared by 2 bases and J by 0 bases, with 3 bases of the junction left unmatched. In DNA, the CDR3 is TGCAGTGCTAGACGGGGACAGCTGAACACTGAAGCTTTCTTT. Translation gives CSARRGQLNTEAFF.

The chain has TRBV19 and TRBJ1-5, with D unresolved. The V and J ends lost 3 bases and 5 bases respectively, with 8 bases between them. From germline, CDR1 is LNHDA and CDR2 SQIVND (reference sequence). The CDR3 runs to 13 residues. This CDR3 is CASSMWRDQPQHF. In DNA form, the CDR3 reads TGTGCCAGTAGTATGTGGCGGGATCAGCCCCAGCATTTT. Full variable domain (outside the CDR3, taken from reference TRBV19 and TRBJ1-5): DGGITQSPKYLFRKEGQNVTLSCEQNLNHDAMYWYRQDPGQGLRLIYYSQIVNDFQKGDIAEGYSVSREKKESFPLTVTSAQKNPTAFYLCASSMWRDQPQHFGDGTRLSIL.

This clonotype was observed a few times. The chain uses TRBV5-1 and TRBJ2-3, with D uncertain. CDR1 SGHRS and CDR2 YFSETQ come from the germline V gene. This CDR3 has 15 amino acids. The V end lost 0 bases, the J end lost 2 bases, and 10 bases lay between the germline ends. DNA of the CDR3: TGCGCCAGCAGCTTGGAGGGTAGACCCACAGATACGCAGTATTTT. Translating it yields CASSLEGRPTDTQYF.

This clonotype was counted ten times or more. The chain employs TRBV19 and TRBJ2-7; D may correspond to TRBD1 or TRBD2 (5 bases each). CDR3 length: 14 residues. Germline CDR1 reads LNHDA; CDR2 reads SQIVND (reference sequence). Trimming left V 6 bases short and J 0 bases short, with 12 bases between. CDR3 sequence (DNA): TGTGCCAGTAGCCCGGGACCCTCCTCCTACGAGCAGTACTTC. It translates to CASSPGPSSYEQYF.

This clonotype was counted only a few times. This sequence joins TRBV19 and TRBJ1-4, with D unresolved. Trimming left V 3 bases short and J 8 bases short, with 13 bases between. Germline V gene lookup returns CDR1 LNHDA and CDR2 SQIVND (reference sequence). This CDR3 contains 14 residues. Written as DNA, the CDR3 is TGTGCCAGTAGTATGTCGTCTGTTCGCGAAAAACTGTTTTTT. Protein sequence: CASSMSSVREKLFF.

This clonotype occurred a few times. This chain links TRBV6-1 with TRBJ2-4; 10 bases match TRBD2. The V gene end was trimmed by 2 bases and the J gene end by 0 bases; junction bases not matched to a gene: 10. The CDR3 spans 19 residues. Germline-derived CDR1 and CDR2 are MNHNS and SASEGT. CDR3 in amino acids: CASSEFWTSGELAKNIQYF. DNA for the CDR3: TGTGCCAGCAGTGAATTCTGGACTAGCGGAGAGCTAGCCAAAAACATTCAGTACTTC.

There are many counts of this clonotype. This chain links TRBV12-3 or TRBV12-4 with TRBJ1-1; 7 bases are shared with TRBD1. CDR3 length equals 15 residues. Trimming at V came to 6 bases and at J to 5 bases, leaving 12 bases not matched to a gene. The CDR3 DNA is TGTGCCAGCAGGGATCGACAGGGTCGAAGGACTGAAGCTTTCTTT. The encoded protein is CASRDRQGRRTEAFF.

This clonotype was counted between two and nine times. J is TRBJ2-1 and V is TRBV7-2; D might be TRBD1 or TRBD2, each matching 6 bases. Germline values: CDR1 SGHTA, CDR2 FQGNSA. Trimming pared 6 bases from V and 6 bases from J, leaving 18 bases between. This CDR3 has 15 amino acids. CDR3 DNA: TGTGCCAGCAGTCCCCACCCCGGGGGCGGCAATGAGCAGTTCTTC. Encoded protein: CASSPHPGGGNEQFF. Supplemented by reference TRBV7-2 and TRBJ2-1, the full variable domain reads GAGVSQSPSNKVTEKGKDVELRCDPISGHTALYWYRQSLGQGLEFLIYFQGNSAPDKSGLPSDRFSAERTGGSVSTLTIQRTQQEDSAVYLCASSPHPGGGNEQFFGPGTRLTVL.

CDR3 coding DNA: TGTGCCAGCAGCCCTTTTCGGAACACAGATACGCAGTATTTT. Translating gives CASSPFRNTDTQYF. The chain employs TRBV7-8 and TRBJ2-3; no firm D call. The CDR3 is made up of 14 amino acids. V lost 5 bases and J lost 2, with 11 bases in between. Germline V CDR1 and CDR2: SGHVS, FQNEAQ.

This clonotype appeared many times. The chain carries TRBV4-1 and TRBJ2-2, with 13 bases matching TRBD2. Losses at the gene ends were 6 bases for V and 2 bases for J; bases not matched to a gene: 15. CDR1 and CDR2 (germline): MGHRA, YSYEKL. CDR3 size: 20 residues. CDR3 amino acids: CASRTTIRTSGSHNTGELFF. The CDR3 DNA reads as TGCGCCAGCAGAACGACAATAAGGACTAGCGGGAGCCATAACACCGGGGAGCTGTTTTTT.

The sample holds many counts of this clonotype. J is TRBJ1-2 and V is TRBV11-2; D gene ambiguous. The V gene's germline CDR1 is SGHAT and CDR2 FQNNGV. V lost 5 bases, J lost 2 bases, and 6 bases lay in between. The CDR3 covers 12 residues. The CDR3 bases are TGTGCCAGCAGCCCCGACAACTATGGCTACACCTTC. Protein sequence: CASSPDNYGYTF.

This clonotype was seen more than once but under ten times. The chain recombines TRBV10-1 with TRBJ1-5, with D unresolved. CDR3 length: 13 residues. V gave up 5 bases and J gave up 10 bases, with 15 bases separating them. CDR1 and CDR2 (germline): WNHNN, SYGVQD (reference sequence). The CDR3 DNA reads TGCGCCAGCAGTAGCGGACCCCCGCAACCCCAGCATTTT. It specifies CASSSGPPQPQHF.

The CDR3 is CASSLAWTVQETQYF. The DNA for the CDR3 is TGTGCCAGCAGCTTAGCCTGGACAGTACAAGAGACCCAGTACTTC. The J gene is TRBJ2-5, the V gene TRBV11-2, with a weak D call TRBD1 (6 bases). Trimming stripped 1 base from V and 2 bases from J, with 11 bases between. This CDR3 is 15 amino acids long. The germline V gene has CDR1 SGHAT and CDR2 FQNNGV. Filled out from reference TRBV11-2 and TRBJ2-5, the complete variable domain reads EAGVAQSPRYKIIEKRQSVAFWCNPISGHATLYWYQQILGQGPKLLIQFQNNGVVDDSQLPKDRFSAERLKGVDSTLKIQPAKLEDSAVYLCASSLAWTVQETQYFGPGTRLLVL.